This T cell receptor (beta chain) was sequenced in a study of Graves' ophthalmopathy and Graves' hyperthyroidism. Background on the study: Peripheral blood was obtained at first diagnosis, ahead of any treatment.

General study points: Blood also held most thyroid clonotypes expanded above 0.001 frequency.

Patients newly diagnosed with hyperthyroidism, under 2 months' duration, were aged 18 to 65, the study reports. The TCR beta CDR3 regions underwent amplification from RNA transcripts. In the first round, RT-PCR was carried out with HTBI primers, and a multiplex PCR formed the second round. TCRdb independently ran MiXCR on the multiplex PCR reads; one entry per CDR3 protein. The sample records 400,000 or so distinct CDR3 sequences, approximately 15% being singletons. The CDR3 totals 13 residues. The V end lost 2 bases, the J end lost 1 base, and 5 bases lay between the germline ends. CDR1 is LNHDA, CDR2 SQIVND, per germline (reference sequence). This clonotype showed up many times. Its specificity is not known.

V gene TRBV19 combines with J gene TRBJ1-1; no reliable D call. The sequencing input was peripheral blood. The receptor was isolated from a young woman with stable Graves' hyperthyroidism. The CDR3 spells CASSISGNTEAFF. Written as DNA, the CDR3 is TGTGCCAGTAGTATAAGCGGGAACACTGAAGCTTTCTTT.